This T cell receptor (beta chain) comes out of a study of cytomegalovirus exposure and HLA in healthy donors. A multiplex PCR was run with 60 Vbeta primers and 13 Jbeta primers. Repertoires were generated with immunoSEQ multiplex PCR, while TCRdb's copy carries only in-frame clones and drops some. The sample holds 50,000 to 60,000 clones, 60% to 80% seen once. V was pared by 3 bases and J by 0 bases, with 6 bases between. The CDR3 consists of 14 residues. Germline V gene data show CDR1 as SGHTA and CDR2 as FQGTGA. The chain is built from TRBV7-3 and TRBJ2-1; D unresolved. Sequencing was carried out using PBMCs. The origin of this receptor is a woman aged 40 to 50 in good health and CMV-seropositive. CDR3 residues: CASSFRSSYNEQFF. DNA for the CDR3: TGTGCCAGCAGCTTTAGAAGCTCCTACAATGAGCAGTTCTTC.